This T cell receptor (beta chain) emerged from a study of beta chain features in type 1 diabetes. This clone was recorded a few times. Its target is not known. At one end, the junction sequence differs from germline, possibly due to a read error. Points from the study as a whole: Here, the possible influence of HLA type (on TCRB rearrangement) remained unresolved. Reads derived from cDNA could over-represent cells showing high TCR expression. Shortening that was moderate but significant affected the TCRB CDR3s of Type 1 diabetes patients in all four CD4+ subsets. There were fewer insertions and more deletions at the VDJ junctions of type 1 diabetes patients.

CDR1 is MNHEY and CDR2 is SMNVEV in the germline V gene (reference sequence). CDR3 length: 15 amino acids. Since all of the isolated RNA was reverse transcribed, expressed TCRB transcripts were what got sequenced. Sequencing was performed with immunoSEQ multiplex PCR; in TCRdb, only in-frame clones are kept and a portion is missing. The table includes 250,000 or so clones, approximately 15% detected once. The sequence was obtained from a man in his thirties or forties with type 1 diabetes. Sequenced sample: naive CD4+ T cells from blood. The chain couples TRBV27 to TRBJ2-5; weak D call: TRBD1 (6 bases). CDR3 sequence reads: CASKSGVSAQGTQYF. Written as DNA, the CDR3 is TGTGCCAGCAAGTCAGGGGTTAGTGCTCAAGGGACCCAGTACTTC.